Listed below are T cell receptor beta chains from one sample, sequenced in a study of OX40 agonist ivuxolimab in advanced cancers. The table came from immunoSEQ multiplex PCR; TCRdb's copy has only in-frame clones and leaves some out. Among around 80,000 clones listed, more than 75% were seen once. Here the sequenced sample was CD4+ or CD8+ T cells sorted from blood, taken in a trial of the OX40 agonist ivuxolimab. The receptors were sampled from an adult with an advanced solid tumor such as melanoma, head and neck, liver or kidney cancer. Each CDR3 is given with its conserved first and last residue. A D gene is named only where the DNA matches it firmly. Some rows mark clone size as missing; the rest say once, few, many or name a class of expanded clone.

>TRBD1|TRBJ2-4|NA|TRBV30
TGTGCCTGGAGCCAAAACAGGGGGCTAAACATTCAGTACTTC
CAWSQNRGLNIQYF
>NA|TRBJ1-1|NA|TRBV6-5
TGTGCCAGCAGTTATCGGGACGGAATTGAAGCTTTCTTT
CASSYRDGIEAFF
>NA|TRBJ2-6|NA|TRBV10-2
TGCGCCAGCAGTGAGCCAGGCGGGGGCGCAGCGGGGGCCAACGTCCTGACTTTC
CASSEPGGGAAGANVLTF
>TRBD1|TRBJ1-6|NA|TRBV27
TGTGCCAGCAGTCCGACAGGGGTGGGCTCCTATAATTCACCCCTCCACTTT
CASSPTGVGSYNSPLHF
>NA|TRBJ1-2|NA|TRBV5-5
TGTGCCAGCAGTAAACCAGATACCTATGGCTACACCTTC
CASSKPDTYGYTF
>TRBD1|TRBJ1-2|NA|TRBV9
TGTGCCAGCAGCGTAGGGACAGGCTATGGCTACACCTTT
CASSVGTGYGYTF
>NA|TRBJ2-2|NA|TRBV4-2
TGTGCCAGCAGCCAAGAGGGTAGCACCCTCAAGCGGGAGCTGTTTTTT
CASSQEGSTLKRELFF
>NA|TRBJ1-6|few|TRBV6-4
TGTGCCAGCAGTGCCCTAGGCGGGGATTCACCCCTCCACTTT
CASSALGGDSPLHF
>TRBD2|TRBJ2-5|NA|TRBV11-2
TGTGCCAGCAGCTCCAGACTAGCGGGGGGCGGAGAGACCCAGTACTTC
CASSSRLAGGGETQYF
>TRBD1|TRBJ1-2|NA|TRBV4-3
TGCGCCAGCAGCCAAGATTGGACAGGGAACTATGGCTACACCTTC
CASSQDWTGNYGYTF
>TRBD1|TRBJ2-1|NA|TRBV11-3
TGTGCCAGCAGCCTATGGGACAGGGGGGAATTTATTGAGCAGTTCTTC
CASSLWDRGEFIEQFF
>NA|TRBJ1-3|NA|TRBV6-5
TGTGCCAGCAGCTACAAGGGCCTCTCTGGAAACACCATATATTTT
CASSYKGLSGNTIYF
>NA|TRBJ1-2|NA|TRBV5-1
TGCGCCAGCAGCTTGGACGTCCCTCGGGGTGGCTACACCTTC
CASSLDVPRGGYTF
>NA|TRBJ1-2|NA|TRBV28
TGTGCCAGCAGTTTACCGGTGGGGTATGGCTACACCTTC
CASSLPVGYGYTF
>TRBD1|TRBJ2-2|few|TRBV5-8
TGTGCCAGCAGCTTGTTCAGCGGGACAGGGGTCCGAACCGGGGAGCTGTTTTTT
CASSLFSGTGVRTGELFF
>NA|TRBJ1-1|NA|TRBV29-1
TGCAGCGTTAGGCCCCAGTTGGACACTGAAGCTTTCTTT
CSVRPQLDTEAFF
>NA|TRBJ2-2|NA|TRBV29-1
TGCAGCGTTATTCCTCCGAACACCGGGGAGCTGTTTTTT
CSVIPPNTGELFF
>NA|TRBJ2-3|NA|TRBV11-2
TGTGCCAGCACCCCGACGGGGCGAAGCACAGATACGCAGTATTTT
CASTPTGRSTDTQYF
>NA|TRBJ2-5|NA|TRBV7-2
TGTGCCAGCAGCTTAGGTTGGCCGGGCCAGGGGCAAGAGACCCAGTACTTC
CASSLGWPGQGQETQYF
>NA|TRBJ1-5|NA|TRBV28
TGTGCCAGCAAGCCGGCGTGGGATCAGCCCCAGCATTTT
CASKPAWDQPQHF
>NA|TRBJ1-6|few|TRBV19
TGTGCCAGTAATGACCGGCCTTATAATTCACCCCTCCACTTT
CASNDRPYNSPLHF
>TRBD1|TRBJ1-6|once|TRBV19
TGTGCCAGTAGTATATCCGGACAGGGAAATTCACCCCTCCACTTT
CASSISGQGNSPLHF